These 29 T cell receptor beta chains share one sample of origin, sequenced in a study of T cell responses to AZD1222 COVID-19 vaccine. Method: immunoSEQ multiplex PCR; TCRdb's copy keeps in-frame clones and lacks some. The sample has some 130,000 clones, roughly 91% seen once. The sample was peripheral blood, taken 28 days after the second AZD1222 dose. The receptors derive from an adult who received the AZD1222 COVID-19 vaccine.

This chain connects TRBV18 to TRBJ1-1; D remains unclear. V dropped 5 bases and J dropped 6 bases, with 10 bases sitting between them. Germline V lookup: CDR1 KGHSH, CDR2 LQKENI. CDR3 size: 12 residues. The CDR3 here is CASSAGFAEAFF. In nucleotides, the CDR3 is TGTGCCAGCTCAGCGGGATTCGCTGAAGCTTTCTTT.

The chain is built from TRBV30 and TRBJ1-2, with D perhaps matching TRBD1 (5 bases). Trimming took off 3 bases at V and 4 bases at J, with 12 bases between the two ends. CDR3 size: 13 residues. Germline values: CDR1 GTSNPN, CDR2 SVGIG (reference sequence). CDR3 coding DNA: TGTGCCTGGAGGGGCAGGGTTGGCTATGGCTACACCTTC. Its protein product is CAWRGRVGYGYTF. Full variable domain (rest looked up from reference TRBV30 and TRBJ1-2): SQTIHQWPATLVQPVGSPLSLECTVEGTSNPNLYWYRQAAGRGLQLLFYSVGIGQISSEVPQNLSASRPQDRQFILSSKKLLLSDSGFYLCAWRGRVGYGYTFGSGTRLTVV.

The CDR3 is CASSQDLAGAYNEQFF. The DNA for the CDR3 is TGCGCCAGCAGCCAAGATCTAGCGGGGGCCTACAATGAGCAGTTCTTC. V and J are TRBV4-3 and TRBJ2-1, with 10 bases aligning to TRBD2. The germline V gene encodes CDR1 LGHNA and CDR2 YSLEER. The CDR3 is 16 amino acids. The junction had 1 base not matched to a gene; V was cut back by 0 bases and J by 2 bases.

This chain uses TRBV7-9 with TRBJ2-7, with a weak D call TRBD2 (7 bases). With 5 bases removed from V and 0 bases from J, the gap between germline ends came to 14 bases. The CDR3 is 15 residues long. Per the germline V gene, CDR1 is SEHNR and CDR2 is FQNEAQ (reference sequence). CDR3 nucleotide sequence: TGTGCCAGCAGCCCAGAGGGGGGGTCCTCCTACGAGCAGTACTTC. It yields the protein CASSPEGGSSYEQYF. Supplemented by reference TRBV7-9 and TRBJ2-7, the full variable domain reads DTGVSQNPRHKITKRGQNVTFRCDPISEHNRLYWYRQTLGQGPEFLTYFQNEAQLEKSRLLSDRFSAERPKGSFSTLEIQRTEQGDSAMYLCASSPEGGSSYEQYFGPGTRLTVT.

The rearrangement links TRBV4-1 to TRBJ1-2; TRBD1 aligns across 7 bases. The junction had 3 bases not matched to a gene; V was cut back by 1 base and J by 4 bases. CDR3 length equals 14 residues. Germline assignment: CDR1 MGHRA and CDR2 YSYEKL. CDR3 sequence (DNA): TGCGCCAGCAGCCAAGGGGGGACAGCCTATGGCTACACCTTC. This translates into CASSQGGTAYGYTF.

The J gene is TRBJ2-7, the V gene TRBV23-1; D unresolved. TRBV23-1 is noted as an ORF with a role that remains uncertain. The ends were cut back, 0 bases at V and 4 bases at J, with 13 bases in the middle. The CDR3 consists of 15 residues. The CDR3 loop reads CASSQSYTPGYEQYF. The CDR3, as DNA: TGCGCCAGCAGTCAATCCTACACCCCGGGTTACGAGCAGTACTTC.

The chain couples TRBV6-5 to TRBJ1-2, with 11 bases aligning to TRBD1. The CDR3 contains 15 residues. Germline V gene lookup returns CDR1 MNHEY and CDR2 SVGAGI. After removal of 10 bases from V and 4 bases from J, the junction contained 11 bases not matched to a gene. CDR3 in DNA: TGTGCCACCTACTGGACAGGGGGCCTTGGCTATGGCTACACCTTC. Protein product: CATYWTGGLGYGYTF.

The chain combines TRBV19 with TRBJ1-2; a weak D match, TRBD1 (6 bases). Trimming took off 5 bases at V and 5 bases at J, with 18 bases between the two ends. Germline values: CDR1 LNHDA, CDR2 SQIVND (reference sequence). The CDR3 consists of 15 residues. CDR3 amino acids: CASSPWTELGYGYTF. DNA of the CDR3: TGTGCCAGTAGTCCCTGGACAGAGCTGGGATATGGCTACACCTTC.

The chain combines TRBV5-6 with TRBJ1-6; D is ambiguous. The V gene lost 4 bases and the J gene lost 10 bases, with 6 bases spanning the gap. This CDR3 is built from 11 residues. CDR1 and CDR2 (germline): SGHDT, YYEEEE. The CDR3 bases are TGTGCCAGCAGCAGGAACTCACCCCTCCACTTT. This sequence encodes CASSRNSPLHF.

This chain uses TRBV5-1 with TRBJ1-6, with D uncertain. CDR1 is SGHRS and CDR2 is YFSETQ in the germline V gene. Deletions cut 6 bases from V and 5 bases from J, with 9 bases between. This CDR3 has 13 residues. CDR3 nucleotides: TGCGCCAGCAACATGGGAAATAATTCACCCCTCCACTTT. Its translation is CASNMGNNSPLHF.

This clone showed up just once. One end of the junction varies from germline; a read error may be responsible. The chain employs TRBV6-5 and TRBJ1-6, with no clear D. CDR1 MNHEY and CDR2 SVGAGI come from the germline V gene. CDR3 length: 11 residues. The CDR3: CASSNGPSEVF. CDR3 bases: TGTGCCAGCAGTAACGGGCCATCAGAGGTTTTT.

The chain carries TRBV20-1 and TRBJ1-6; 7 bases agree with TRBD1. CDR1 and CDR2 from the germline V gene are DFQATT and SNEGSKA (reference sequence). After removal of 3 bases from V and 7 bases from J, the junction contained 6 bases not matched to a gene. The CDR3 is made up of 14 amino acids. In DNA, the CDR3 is TGCAGTGCTAGTCGCGACAGGGCCAATTCACCCCTCCACTTT. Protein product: CSASRDRANSPLHF.

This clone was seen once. The CDR3 here is CASSQGLAGGQETQYF. The CDR3 DNA follows: TGTGCCAGCAGCCAAGGGTTAGCGGGGGGGCAAGAGACCCAGTACTTC. The chain employs TRBV3-1 (or the pseudogene TRBV3-2) and TRBJ2-5, with 11 positions matching TRBD2. The junction had 3 bases not matched to a gene; V was cut back by 1 base and J by 2 bases. This CDR3 contains 16 residues. Germline V CDR1 and CDR2: LGHDT, YNNKEL (reference sequence).

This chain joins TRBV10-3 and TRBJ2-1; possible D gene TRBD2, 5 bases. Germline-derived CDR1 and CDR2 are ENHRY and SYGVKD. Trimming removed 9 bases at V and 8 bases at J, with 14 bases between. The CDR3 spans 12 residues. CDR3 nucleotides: TGTGCCATTTCGGGTGCGGGCGATGAGCAGTTCTTC. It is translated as CAISGAGDEQFF.

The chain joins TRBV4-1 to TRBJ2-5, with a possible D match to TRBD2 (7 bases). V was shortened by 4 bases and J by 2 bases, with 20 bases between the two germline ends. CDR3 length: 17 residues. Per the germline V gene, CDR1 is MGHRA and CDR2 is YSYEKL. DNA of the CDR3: TGCGCCAGCAGCCGTAGGACTAGTCAGGGGTTACAAGAGACCCAGTACTTC. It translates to CASSRRTSQGLQETQYF.

CDR3 DNA sequence: TGTGCCAGCAGCGTGAGGGGGAACACTGAAGCTTTCTTT. Residues: CASSVRGNTEAFF. The rearrangement uses TRBV9 and TRBJ1-1; D perhaps matches TRBD1 (5 bases). V shed 2 bases and J shed 1 base, with 6 bases lying between them. Germline CDR1 SGDLS, CDR2 YYNGEE. The CDR3 sequence is 13 residues long. The full variable domain, in which reference TRBV9 and TRBJ1-1 provide the parts outside the CDR3, is DSGVTQTPKHLITATGQRVTLRCSPRSGDLSVYWYQQSLDQGLQFLIQYYNGEERAKGNILERFSAQQFPDLHSELNLSSLELGDSALYFCASSVRGNTEAFFGQGTRLTVV.

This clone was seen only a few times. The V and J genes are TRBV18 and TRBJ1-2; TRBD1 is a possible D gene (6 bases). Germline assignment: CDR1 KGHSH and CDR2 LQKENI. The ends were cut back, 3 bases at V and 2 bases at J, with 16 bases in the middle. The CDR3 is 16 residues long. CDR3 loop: CASSPSQAGANYGYTF. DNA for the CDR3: TGTGCCAGCTCACCCAGCCAGGCAGGGGCAAACTATGGCTACACCTTC.

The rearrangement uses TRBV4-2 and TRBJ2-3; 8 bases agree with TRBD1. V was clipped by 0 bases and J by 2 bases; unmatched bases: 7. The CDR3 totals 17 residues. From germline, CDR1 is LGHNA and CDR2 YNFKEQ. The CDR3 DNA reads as TGTGCCAGCAGCCAAGAAGATCCAGGGGGCGTCACAGATACGCAGTATTTT. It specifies CASSQEDPGGVTDTQYF.

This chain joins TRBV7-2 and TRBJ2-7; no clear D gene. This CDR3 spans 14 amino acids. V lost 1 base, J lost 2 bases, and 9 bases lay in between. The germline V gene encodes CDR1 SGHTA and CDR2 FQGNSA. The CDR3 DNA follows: TGTGCCAGCAGCTTAGAAAGGGCGGCCTACGAGCAGTACTTC. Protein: CASSLERAAYEQYF. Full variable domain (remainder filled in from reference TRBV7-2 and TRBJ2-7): GAGVSQSPSNKVTEKGKDVELRCDPISGHTALYWYRQSLGQGLEFLIYFQGNSAPDKSGLPSDRFSAERTGGSVSTLTIQRTQQEDSAVYLCASSLERAAYEQYFGPGTRLTVT.

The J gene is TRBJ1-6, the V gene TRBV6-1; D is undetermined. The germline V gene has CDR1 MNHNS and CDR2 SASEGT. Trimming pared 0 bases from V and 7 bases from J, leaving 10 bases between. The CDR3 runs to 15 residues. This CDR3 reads CASSEALSHNSPLHF. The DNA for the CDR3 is TGTGCCAGCAGTGAAGCGCTTTCCCACAATTCACCCCTCCACTTT.

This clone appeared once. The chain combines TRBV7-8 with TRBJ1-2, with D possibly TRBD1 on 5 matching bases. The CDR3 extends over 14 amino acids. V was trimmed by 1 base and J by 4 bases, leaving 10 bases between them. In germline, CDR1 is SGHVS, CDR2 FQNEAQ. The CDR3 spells CASSLDRQLYGYTF. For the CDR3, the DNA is TGTGCCAGCAGCTTAGACAGGCAGCTCTATGGCTACACCTTC. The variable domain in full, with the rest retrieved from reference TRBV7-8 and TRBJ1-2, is GAGVSQSPRYKVAKRGQDVALRCDPISGHVSLFWYQQALGQGPEFLTYFQNEAQLDKSGLPSDRFFAERPEGSVSTLKIQRTQQEDSAVYLCASSLDRQLYGYTFGSGTRLTVV.

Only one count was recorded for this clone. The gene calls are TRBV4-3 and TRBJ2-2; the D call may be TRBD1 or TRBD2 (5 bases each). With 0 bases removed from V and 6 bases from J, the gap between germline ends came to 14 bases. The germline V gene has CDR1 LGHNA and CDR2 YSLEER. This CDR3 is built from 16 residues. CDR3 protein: CASSQDLLGASGELFF. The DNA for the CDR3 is TGCGCCAGCAGCCAAGACCTACTAGGGGCGTCCGGGGAGCTGTTTTTT.

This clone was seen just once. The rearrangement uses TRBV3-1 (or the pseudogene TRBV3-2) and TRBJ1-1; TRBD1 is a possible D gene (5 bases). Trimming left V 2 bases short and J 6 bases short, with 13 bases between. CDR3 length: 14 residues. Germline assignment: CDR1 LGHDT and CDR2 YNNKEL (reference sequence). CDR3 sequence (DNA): TGTGCCAGCAGCCAACTAGGGGAATCCCCTGAAGCTTTCTTT. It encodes CASSQLGESPEAFF.

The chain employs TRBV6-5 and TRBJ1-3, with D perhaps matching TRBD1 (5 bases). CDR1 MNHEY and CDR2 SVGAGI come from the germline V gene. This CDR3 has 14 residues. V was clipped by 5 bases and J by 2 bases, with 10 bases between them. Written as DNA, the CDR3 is TGTGCCAGCAGTCCCAGGGAAACTGGAAACACCATATATTTT. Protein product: CASSPRETGNTIYF.

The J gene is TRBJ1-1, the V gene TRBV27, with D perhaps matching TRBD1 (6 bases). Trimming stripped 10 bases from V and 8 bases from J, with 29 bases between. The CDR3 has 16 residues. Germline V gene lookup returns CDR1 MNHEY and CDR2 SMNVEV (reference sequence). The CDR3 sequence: CATNPLGSGGLSEAFF. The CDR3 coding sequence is TGTGCCACCAACCCTTTGGGGAGCGGGGGCTTGTCGGAAGCTTTCTTT.

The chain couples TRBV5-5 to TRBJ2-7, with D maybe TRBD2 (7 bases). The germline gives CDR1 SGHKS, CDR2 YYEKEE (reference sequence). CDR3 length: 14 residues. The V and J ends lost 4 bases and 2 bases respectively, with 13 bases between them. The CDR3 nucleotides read TGTGCCAGCAGCCACGGGGAGGGGGCCTACGAGCAGTACTTC. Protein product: CASSHGEGAYEQYF.

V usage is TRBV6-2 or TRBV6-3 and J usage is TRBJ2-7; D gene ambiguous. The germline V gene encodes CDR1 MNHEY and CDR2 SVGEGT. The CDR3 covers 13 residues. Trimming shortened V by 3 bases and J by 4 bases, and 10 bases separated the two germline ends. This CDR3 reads CASSYGYSYEQYF. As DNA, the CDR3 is TGTGCCAGCAGTTATGGCTATTCGTACGAGCAGTACTTC.

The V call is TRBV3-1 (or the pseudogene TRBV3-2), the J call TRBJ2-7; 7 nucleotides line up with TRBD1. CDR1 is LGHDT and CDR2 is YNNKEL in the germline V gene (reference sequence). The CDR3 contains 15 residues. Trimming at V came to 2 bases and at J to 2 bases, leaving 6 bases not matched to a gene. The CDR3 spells CASSQRTGLTYEQYF. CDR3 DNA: TGTGCCAGCAGCCAAAGGACAGGTCTTACCTACGAGCAGTACTTC.

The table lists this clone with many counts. CDR3 amino acids: CASRGGDRNEKLFF. The CDR3, as DNA: TGTGCCAGCAGGGGAGGGGACAGGAATGAAAAACTGTTTTTT. The chain recombines TRBV4-2 with TRBJ1-4; 8 positions agree with TRBD1. CDR1 is LGHNA, CDR2 YNFKEQ, per germline. The CDR3 consists of 14 residues. Germline trimming cut 6 bases from V and 5 bases from J; bases unmatched to any gene: 5.